This is a list of T cell receptor beta chains from one sample in a study of blood T cell repertoires in COVID-19. Using immunoSEQ multiplex PCR, the repertoire was profiled, and TCRdb retains in-frame clones only, with some absent. Here the sample spans 70,000 to 75,000 clones, about 80% being singletons. Source material: peripheral blood. The receptors here all came from a man aged 55 to 70 with active or convalescent COVID-19. Both conserved end residues are part of each CDR3. Fields, in order: clone size, J gene, D gene, V gene, CDR3 protein, CDR3 DNA. A D gene is named only where the DNA matches it firmly. Clone size appears in some rows only: once, few, many, or a class for an expanded clone.

clone size: NA; J gene: TRBJ2-7; D gene: TRBD2; V gene: TRBV5-1; CDR3 protein: CASSDTQGLANLEQYF; CDR3 DNA: TGCGCCAGCAGCGATACCCAGGGACTAGCGAACTTGGAGCAGTACTTC
clone size: NA; J gene: TRBJ1-4; D gene: NA; V gene: TRBV7-6; CDR3 protein: CASSDIRGGELFF; CDR3 DNA: TGTGCCAGCAGCGATATCAGGGGTGGGGAACTGTTTTTT
clone size: NA; J gene: TRBJ2-6; D gene: NA; V gene: TRBV7-8; CDR3 protein: CASSRVGGAYGANVLTF; CDR3 DNA: TGTGCCAGCAGTCGGGTAGGGGGGGCCTATGGGGCCAACGTCCTGACTTTC
clone size: NA; J gene: TRBJ2-5; D gene: NA; V gene: TRBV7-6; CDR3 protein: CASSLLRQSQETQYF; CDR3 DNA: TGTGCCAGCAGCTTACTTAGACAGTCACAAGAGACCCAGTACTTC
clone size: NA; J gene: TRBJ2-1; D gene: TRBD1; V gene: TRBV7-6; CDR3 protein: CASSPQTGSNEQFF; CDR3 DNA: TGTGCCAGCAGCCCCCAGACAGGGTCAAATGAGCAGTTCTTC
clone size: NA; J gene: TRBJ1-2; D gene: TRBD1; V gene: TRBV5-6; CDR3 protein: CASSRTGTGADYGYTF; CDR3 DNA: TGTGCCAGCAGTCGGACCGGGACAGGGGCCGACTATGGCTACACCTTC
clone size: NA; J gene: TRBJ1-1; D gene: NA; V gene: TRBV29-1; CDR3 protein: CSVHMNTEAFF; CDR3 DNA: TGCAGCGTCCACATGAACACTGAAGCTTTCTTT
clone size: NA; J gene: TRBJ2-1; D gene: NA; V gene: TRBV3-1/TRBV3-2; CDR3 protein: CASSQVAGAYNEQFF; CDR3 DNA: TGTGCCAGCAGCCAAGTAGCAGGGGCCTACAATGAGCAGTTCTTC
clone size: NA; J gene: TRBJ2-7; D gene: NA; V gene: TRBV21-1; CDR3 protein: CASSTPYEQYF; CDR3 DNA: TGTGCCAGCAGCACTCCCTACGAGCAGTACTTC
clone size: once; J gene: TRBJ2-1; D gene: NA; V gene: TRBV7-3; CDR3 protein: CASSLSSGSYNEQFF; CDR3 DNA: TGTGCCAGCAGCTTATCGTCGGGGTCCTACAATGAGCAGTTCTTC
clone size: NA; J gene: TRBJ2-7; D gene: NA; V gene: TRBV16; CDR3 protein: CASSQFIGYEQYF; CDR3 DNA: TGTGCCAGCAGCCAATTCATCGGTTACGAGCAGTACTTC
clone size: few; J gene: TRBJ1-5; D gene: TRBD1; V gene: TRBV24-1; CDR3 protein: CATDRDRGLAQHF; CDR3 DNA: TGTGCCACCGACAGGGATCGTGGCTTGGCCCAGCATTTT
clone size: NA; J gene: TRBJ2-3; D gene: TRBD2; V gene: TRBV28; CDR3 protein: CASSLTSGGLDTQYF; CDR3 DNA: TGTGCCAGCAGTTTGACTAGCGGGGGTTTAGATACGCAGTATTTT
clone size: NA; J gene: TRBJ2-3; D gene: NA; V gene: TRBV29-1; CDR3 protein: CSVGGGGGGTDTQYF; CDR3 DNA: TGCAGCGTTGGGGGGGGCGGGGGCGGCACAGATACGCAGTATTTT
clone size: NA; J gene: TRBJ2-7; D gene: NA; V gene: TRBV5-4; CDR3 protein: CASSLERYEQYF; CDR3 DNA: TGTGCCAGCAGCTTGGAGCGGTACGAGCAGTACTTC
clone size: NA; J gene: TRBJ2-3; D gene: NA; V gene: TRBV5-1; CDR3 protein: CASSLAVTRARHTQYF; CDR3 DNA: TGCGCCAGCAGCTTGGCCGTTACTAGGGCACGACATACGCAGTATTTT
clone size: NA; J gene: TRBJ2-7; D gene: NA; V gene: TRBV20-1; CDR3 protein: CSAADSYEQYF; CDR3 DNA: TGCAGTGCGGCAGACAGCTACGAGCAGTACTTC
clone size: few; J gene: TRBJ2-5; D gene: NA; V gene: TRBV7-7; CDR3 protein: CASSSAGQQETQYF; CDR3 DNA: TGTGCCAGCAGCTCCGCGGGACAGCAAGAGACCCAGTACTTC
clone size: NA; J gene: TRBJ2-1; D gene: TRBD2; V gene: TRBV10-3; CDR3 protein: CAISGASGDEQFF; CDR3 DNA: TGTGCCATCAGTGGGGCTAGCGGGGATGAGCAGTTCTTC
clone size: NA; J gene: TRBJ2-1; D gene: TRBD2; V gene: TRBV5-1; CDR3 protein: CASSPASGVYNEQFF; CDR3 DNA: TGCGCCAGCAGCCCAGCTAGCGGGGTCTACAATGAGCAGTTCTTC
clone size: NA; J gene: TRBJ2-1; D gene: TRBD1; V gene: TRBV25-1; CDR3 protein: CASSLTGRRNEQFF; CDR3 DNA: TGTGCCAGCAGTTTGACAGGGCGCCGAAATGAGCAGTTCTTC
clone size: few; J gene: TRBJ2-5; D gene: NA; V gene: TRBV2; CDR3 protein: CASTVSQYQETQYF; CDR3 DNA: TGTGCCAGCACAGTGTCTCAGTACCAAGAGACCCAGTACTTC
clone size: NA; J gene: TRBJ1-2; D gene: NA; V gene: TRBV28; CDR3 protein: CASSPLGGGEFNYGYTF; CDR3 DNA: TGTGCCAGCAGTCCCTTAGGAGGCGGAGAGTTTAACTATGGCTACACCTTC
clone size: NA; J gene: TRBJ2-3; D gene: NA; V gene: TRBV10-3; CDR3 protein: CAISVQGDTQYF; CDR3 DNA: TGTGCCATCAGTGTTCAGGGAGATACGCAGTATTTT
clone size: NA; J gene: TRBJ1-1; D gene: NA; V gene: TRBV7-8; CDR3 protein: CASSLYQENTEAFF; CDR3 DNA: TGTGCCAGCAGCTTATACCAGGAGAACACTGAAGCTTTCTTT
clone size: NA; J gene: TRBJ2-7; D gene: TRBD1; V gene: TRBV7-8; CDR3 protein: CASSLILYGQGREQYF; CDR3 DNA: TGTGCCAGCAGCTTAATTCTATACGGACAGGGGCGCGAGCAGTACTTC
clone size: NA; J gene: TRBJ1-1; D gene: NA; V gene: TRBV24-1; CDR3 protein: CATSDVTARAFF; CDR3 DNA: TGTGCCACCAGTGATGTCACCGCTCGGGCTTTCTTT
clone size: NA; J gene: TRBJ1-1; D gene: TRBD1; V gene: TRBV28; CDR3 protein: CASSLNIRGEAFF; CDR3 DNA: TGTGCCAGCAGTTTAAATATCAGGGGGGAAGCTTTCTTT
clone size: NA; J gene: TRBJ2-5; D gene: NA; V gene: TRBV5-1; CDR3 protein: CASGGYQETQYF; CDR3 DNA: TGCGCTTCCGGAGGTTACCAAGAGACCCAGTACTTC
clone size: NA; J gene: TRBJ1-4; D gene: TRBD1; V gene: TRBV7-9; CDR3 protein: CASSLFGTATNEKLFF; CDR3 DNA: TGTGCCAGCAGCTTATTCGGGACAGCAACTAATGAAAAACTGTTTTTT
clone size: NA; J gene: TRBJ1-3; D gene: NA; V gene: TRBV6-5; CDR3 protein: CASSMGGFSGNTIYF; CDR3 DNA: TGTGCCAGCAGTATGGGGGGGTTTTCTGGAAACACCATATATTTT
clone size: NA; J gene: TRBJ1-2; D gene: NA; V gene: TRBV7-9; CDR3 protein: CASSNRDTEYGYTF; CDR3 DNA: TGTGCCAGCAGCAACCGGGACACAGAGTATGGCTACACCTTC
clone size: few; J gene: TRBJ2-2; D gene: TRBD1; V gene: TRBV6-5; CDR3 protein: CASSPNRGSVGELFF; CDR3 DNA: TGTGCCAGCAGTCCAAACAGGGGATCAGTCGGGGAGCTGTTTTTT
clone size: NA; J gene: TRBJ1-5; D gene: NA; V gene: TRBV30; CDR3 protein: CAWSQDNQPQHF; CDR3 DNA: TGTGCCTGGAGCCAGGATAATCAGCCCCAGCATTTT
clone size: NA; J gene: TRBJ2-2; D gene: NA; V gene: TRBV30; CDR3 protein: CAWSTTGELFF; CDR3 DNA: TGTGCCTGGAGTACAACAGGGGAGCTGTTTTTT
clone size: NA; J gene: TRBJ2-7; D gene: TRBD1; V gene: TRBV7-9; CDR3 protein: CASSRTGLEQYF; CDR3 DNA: TGTGCCAGCAGCCGGACAGGGCTCGAGCAGTACTTC
clone size: few; J gene: TRBJ2-7; D gene: NA; V gene: TRBV6-6; CDR3 protein: CATARATGVEQYF; CDR3 DNA: TGTGCCACCGCGAGGGCGACTGGGGTCGAGCAGTACTTC
clone size: NA; J gene: TRBJ2-7; D gene: NA; V gene: TRBV23-1; CDR3 protein: CASSQKVSGNEQYF; CDR3 DNA: TGCGCCAGCAGTCAAAAGGTCTCAGGGAACGAGCAGTACTTC
clone size: NA; J gene: TRBJ1-4; D gene: TRBD1; V gene: TRBV4-3; CDR3 protein: CASSRSTGDQEKLFF; CDR3 DNA: TGCGCCAGCAGCCGCTCGACAGGGGATCAAGAAAAACTGTTTTTT
clone size: NA; J gene: TRBJ1-6; D gene: TRBD1; V gene: TRBV28; CDR3 protein: CASSLPGTGGTKSPLHF; CDR3 DNA: TGTGCCAGCAGTTTACCGGGGACAGGGGGCACTAAATCACCCCTCCACTTT
clone size: NA; J gene: TRBJ2-7; D gene: TRBD2; V gene: TRBV3-1/TRBV3-2; CDR3 protein: CASSLFFRGAYEQYF; CDR3 DNA: TGTGCCAGCAGCCTTTTTTTTCGGGGGGCCTACGAGCAGTACTTC
clone size: NA; J gene: TRBJ2-3; D gene: NA; V gene: TRBV19; CDR3 protein: CASSSGAGDTQYF; CDR3 DNA: TGTGCCAGTAGTAGCGGGGCTGGAGATACGCAGTATTTT
clone size: NA; J gene: TRBJ1-1; D gene: TRBD1; V gene: TRBV5-5; CDR3 protein: CASSVRDSRTEAFF; CDR3 DNA: TGTGCCAGCAGCGTCCGGGACAGTAGAACTGAAGCTTTCTTT
clone size: many; J gene: TRBJ1-1; D gene: NA; V gene: TRBV28; CDR3 protein: CASSRQGYTEAFF; CDR3 DNA: TGTGCCAGCTCGCGGCAGGGGTACACTGAAGCTTTCTTT
clone size: NA; J gene: TRBJ1-6; D gene: TRBD1; V gene: TRBV27; CDR3 protein: CASRIGQAGSPLHF; CDR3 DNA: TGTGCCAGCAGGATAGGACAGGCAGGATCACCCCTCCACTTT
clone size: NA; J gene: TRBJ2-7; D gene: NA; V gene: TRBV5-4; CDR3 protein: CASSLAGDDEQYF; CDR3 DNA: TGTGCCAGCAGCTTGGCGGGGGATGACGAGCAGTACTTC
clone size: NA; J gene: TRBJ1-2; D gene: TRBD1; V gene: TRBV29-1; CDR3 protein: CSAKLQDRGFYGYTF; CDR3 DNA: TGCAGCGCTAAACTGCAGGACAGGGGATTCTATGGCTACACCTTC
clone size: NA; J gene: TRBJ1-6; D gene: TRBD1; V gene: TRBV7-2; CDR3 protein: CASMPDRGQPLHF; CDR3 DNA: TGTGCCAGCATGCCGGACAGGGGGCAACCCCTCCACTTT
clone size: NA; J gene: TRBJ1-1; D gene: TRBD1; V gene: TRBV5-1; CDR3 protein: CASSFDRGNTEAFF; CDR3 DNA: TGCGCCAGCAGCTTCGACAGGGGGAACACTGAAGCTTTCTTT